This TCR beta chain derives from a study of long-term antiretroviral therapy in people with HIV. Study outcomes and limitations: Even long-term ART left TRB diversity below transplant donor controls, despite gains.

Running of the v3.0 immunoSEQ assay took place at survey level. Sequencing used immunoSEQ multiplex PCR; TCRdb keeps in-frame clones, though not all of them. The sample has 25,000 to 30,000 clones; around 83% are singletons. With regard to this clone: The antigen remains unidentified.

The germline V gene encodes CDR1 SGHVS and CDR2 FNYEAQ. V was shortened by 3 bases and J by 0 bases, with 9 bases between the two germline ends. The CDR3 has 14 residues. This clonotype was obtained from a man between 18 and 29 years old with HIV. The sequencing here drew on unsorted PBMCs, taken 0.4 years after starting antiretroviral therapy. This chain uses TRBV7-6 with TRBJ2-7; D might be TRBD2 (5 bases). The CDR3 region has the DNA TGTGCCAGCAGCTTTAAAGGGAGCTCCTACGAGCAGTACTTC. Its protein product is CASSFKGSSYEQYF.